The 30 T cell receptor beta chains listed next were all sequenced from one sample in a study of T cell responses to AZD1222 COVID-19 vaccine. TCRdb's table, derived via immunoSEQ multiplex PCR, lists solely in-frame clones and lacks some. The sample carries roughly 120,000 clones, around 82% recorded once. The sample was peripheral blood, taken on day 0 of AZD1222 vaccination. Receptors originate from an adult in good health.

This clone was counted only a few times. The V call is TRBV25-1, the J call TRBJ2-7, with 12 bases identical to TRBD1. The CDR3 consists of 15 residues. The J segment lost 5 bases and the V segment lost 4 bases, leaving 6 bases of the junction unmatched. Germline V gene sequence: CDR1 MGHDK, CDR2 SYGVNS. In DNA, the CDR3 is TGTGCCAGCAGTGCCCCCGGGACAGGGGGCCACGAGCAGTACTTC. Its translation is CASSAPGTGGHEQYF.

The genes are TRBV5-5 and TRBJ1-3; perhaps TRBD1 as D (5 bases). The CDR3 loop spans 20 amino acids. Germline V gene lookup returns CDR1 SGHKS and CDR2 YYEKEE (reference sequence). Trimming took 2 bases from V and 0 from J, leaving 24 bases between them. CDR3 in amino acids: CASSFRPLAPGTDSGNTIYF. Here the CDR3 DNA reads TGTGCCAGCAGCTTTCGCCCCTTGGCCCCTGGGACGGACTCTGGAAACACCATATATTTT.

This rearrangement joins TRBV5-4 to TRBJ2-7; D is possibly TRBD2 (5 bases). V was pared by 3 bases and J by 0 bases, with 13 bases between. CDR1 is SGHNT and CDR2 is YYREEE in the germline V gene (reference sequence). The CDR3 spans 15 residues. The DNA of the CDR3 is TGTGCCAGCAGCTCATTAGGGAGTAGCTCCTACGAGCAGTACTTC. Its protein is CASSSLGSSSYEQYF.

The chain is built from TRBV6-5 and TRBJ2-7; TRBD1 is a possible D gene (6 bases). The V end lost 3 bases, the J end lost 3 bases, and 9 bases lay between the germline ends. Per germline, CDR1 MNHEY and CDR2 SVGAGI. The CDR3 has 13 amino acids. Written as DNA, the CDR3 is TGTGCCAGCAGTTATAACAGGGACTACGAGCAGTACTTC. It yields the protein CASSYNRDYEQYF.

This chain connects TRBV7-9 to TRBJ2-5; weak D call: TRBD1 (6 bases). Per germline, CDR1 SEHNR and CDR2 FQNEAQ (reference sequence). The ends were cut back, 6 bases at V and 3 bases at J, with 14 bases in the middle. The CDR3 length is 14 residues. In DNA, the CDR3 is TGTGCCAGCAGTCCCACAGGGCTGAAAGAGACCCAGTACTTC. This encodes CASSPTGLKETQYF.

The sample holds a few counts of this clone. This sequence joins TRBV23-1 and TRBJ1-3; D gene ambiguous. TRBV23-1 counts as an open reading frame of uncertain function. This CDR3 is built from 15 residues. Between the trimmed V and J ends, which lost 4 bases and 5 bases, there was a span of 15 bases. CDR3 amino acids: CASSRLPGLRNTIYF. Here the CDR3 DNA reads TGCGCCAGCAGTCGGTTGCCAGGTCTAAGAAACACCATATATTTT.

This clone has more than one count but fewer than ten. The genes are TRBV19 and TRBJ1-4; D ambiguous. Germline V lookup: CDR1 LNHDA, CDR2 SQIVND (reference sequence). The V and J ends lost 5 bases and 11 bases respectively, with 18 bases between them. The CDR3 sequence is 14 residues long. CDR3 bases: TGTGCCAGTAGTCCCCCGGGCCGTCGTGGGAAACTGTTTTTT. Translated: CASSPPGRRGKLFF.

The V call is TRBV28, the J call TRBJ2-3; D possibly corresponds to TRBD2 (5 bases). V was cut by 5 bases and J by 2 bases, with 17 bases left in between. CDR1 and CDR2 (germline): MDHEN, SYDVKM. This CDR3 spans 16 amino acids. CDR3 DNA sequence: TGTGCCAGCAGTATACCGTCCGGGATCTACACAGATACGCAGTATTTT. Translation: CASSIPSGIYTDTQYF.

Only a few counts were recorded for this clone. The rearrangement links TRBV30 to TRBJ1-5, with D hard to call. The V end was cut by 0 bases, the J end by 4 bases, with 10 bases between. Germline V gene data show CDR1 as GTSNPN and CDR2 as SVGIG (reference sequence). CDR3 length: 14 amino acids. The CDR3, as DNA: TGTGCCTGGAGTGTAAGCGGAGGGAATCAGCCCCAGCATTTT. It yields the protein CAWSVSGGNQPQHF.

This clone was observed a few times. The J gene is TRBJ1-2, the V gene TRBV15; the D gene is possibly TRBD1 (6 bases). This CDR3 has 13 residues. V lost 5 bases to trimming and J lost 7 bases, with 14 bases between them. Germline CDR1 reads LNHNV; CDR2 reads YYDKDF (reference sequence). The CDR3 DNA reads as TGTGCCACCAGCCCTCGACAGGACGTTGGCTACACCTTC. Its translation: CATSPRQDVGYTF.

Comment on this clone: One end of the junction fails to match germline, which may point to a read error. V usage is TRBV19 and J usage is TRBJ2-7; 8 bases are shared with TRBD1. In germline, CDR1 is LNHDA, CDR2 SQIVND (reference sequence). This CDR3 is 14 amino acids long. The DNA of the CDR3 is TGTGCCAGTAGTATTTCAGGGGGCTCCCACGAGCAGTACTTC. Protein: CASSISGGSHEQYF.

The CDR3 protein is CASSLAADTQYF. DNA of the CDR3: TGCGCCAGCAGCTTGGCCGCAGATACGCAGTATTTT. The V and J genes are TRBV5-1 and TRBJ2-3; D is unresolved. CDR3 length: 12 residues. V lost 0 bases to trimming and J lost 4 bases, with 3 bases between them. Germline loops: CDR1 SGHRS, CDR2 YFSETQ. The full variable domain, completed using reference TRBV5-1 and TRBJ2-3, is KAGVTQTPRYLIKTRGQQVTLSCSPISGHRSVSWYQQTPGQGLQFLFEYFSETQRNKGNFPGRFSGRQFSNSRSEMNVSTLELGDSALYLCASSLAADTQYFGPGTRLTVL.

V and J are TRBV6-1 and TRBJ1-5, with D maybe TRBD1 (6 bases). Trimming took 1 base from V and 6 from J, leaving 10 bases between them. The CDR3 loop spans 14 amino acids. From germline, CDR1 is MNHNS and CDR2 SASEGT. CDR3 DNA sequence: TGTGCCAGCAGTGAAGGATGGGGGCGTCAGCCCCAGCATTTT. This encodes CASSEGWGRQPQHF.

The chain joins TRBV7-7 to TRBJ2-1, with D hard to call. This CDR3 contains 14 residues. Germline V gene sequence: CDR1 SSHAT, CDR2 FNYEAQ (reference sequence). Trimming removed 8 bases at V and 6 bases at J, with 17 bases between. CDR3 sequence reads: CASQVSPIANEQFF. In DNA form, the CDR3 reads TGTGCCAGCCAGGTTAGCCCTATTGCCAATGAGCAGTTCTTC.

The V call is TRBV5-5, the J call TRBJ1-6; D perhaps matches TRBD1 (5 bases). Per germline, CDR1 SGHKS and CDR2 YYEKEE (reference sequence). Trimming removed 2 bases from V and 7 bases from J, with 10 bases in between. This CDR3 has 14 amino acids. The DNA for the CDR3 is TGTGCCAGCAGCTTTCAGGGCTCCAATTCACCCCTCCACTTT. Protein sequence: CASSFQGSNSPLHF. Full variable domain (missing parts from reference TRBV5-5 and TRBJ1-6): DAGVTQSPTHLIKTRGQQVTLRCSPISGHKSVSWYQQVLGQGPQFIFQYYEKEERGRGNFPDRFSARQFPNYSSELNVNALLLGDSALYLCASSFQGSNSPLHFGNGTRLTVT.

This rearrangement joins TRBV3-1 (or the pseudogene TRBV3-2) to TRBJ2-7; D is uncertain. The CDR3 is 16 residues long. V was pared by 4 bases and J by 1 base, with 17 bases between. Germline CDR1 reads LGHDT; CDR2 reads YNNKEL (reference sequence). In DNA form, the CDR3 reads TGTGCCAGCAGCCCTATGCAGGTACGGCGGTCCTACGAGCAGTACTTC. Amino acid sequence: CASSPMQVRRSYEQYF.

V and J are TRBV3-1 (or the pseudogene TRBV3-2) and TRBJ2-5; 8 bases are a match to TRBD2. The germline V gene has CDR1 LGHDT and CDR2 YNNKEL (reference sequence). J was trimmed by 7 bases and V by 1 base; bases with no gene match: 11. The CDR3 is made up of 16 amino acids. The DNA of the CDR3 is TGTGCCAGCAGCCAAGGGAGAATAGCGGGAATTTTGACCCAGTACTTC. This gives the protein CASSQGRIAGILTQYF.

This chain joins TRBV6-5 and TRBJ1-1, with D hard to call. V was shortened by 0 bases and J by 4 bases, with 12 bases between the two germline ends. CDR1 MNHEY and CDR2 SVGAGI come from the germline V gene. This CDR3 has 15 residues. CDR3: CASSYSEGLGTEAFF. The DNA for the CDR3 is TGTGCCAGCAGTTACTCAGAAGGGCTTGGCACTGAAGCTTTCTTT.

The chain recombines TRBV5-6 with TRBJ1-1; 9 bases fit TRBD1. The CDR3 spans 14 residues. The germline V gene encodes CDR1 SGHDT and CDR2 YYEEEE. After removal of 2 bases from V and 6 bases from J, the junction contained 5 bases not matched to a gene. The CDR3 DNA is TGTGCCAGCAGCTTCACAGGGGGCAGCGCTGAAGCTTTCTTT. It translates to CASSFTGGSAEAFF.

This clone has only one observation. This chain uses TRBV24-1 with TRBJ2-3, with unresolved D. The CDR3 is made up of 14 amino acids. Germline V CDR1 and CDR2: KGHDR, SFDVKD. V was trimmed by 5 bases and J by 1 base, leaving 9 bases between them. CDR3 residues: CATSGTTRTDTQYF. DNA for the CDR3: TGTGCCACCAGTGGGACGACCCGCACAGATACGCAGTATTTT.

The chain has TRBV19 and TRBJ2-7; D gene uncertain. V was shortened by 7 bases and J by 3 bases, with 16 bases between the two germline ends. The CDR3 length is 14 residues. The germline V gene has CDR1 LNHDA and CDR2 SQIVND (reference sequence). The CDR3 loop reads CASKASHNFYEQYF. The CDR3, as DNA: TGTGCCAGTAAGGCCAGCCATAACTTCTACGAGCAGTACTTC.

This sequence joins TRBV6-5 and TRBJ1-6; D ambiguous. Trimming removed 2 bases from V and 6 bases from J, with 5 bases in between. The length of the CDR3 is 13 residues. Germline CDR1 MNHEY, CDR2 SVGAGI. The CDR3 is CASSYEGNSPLHF. CDR3 nucleotide sequence: TGTGCCAGCAGTTACGAGGGTAATTCACCCCTCCACTTT.

The rearrangement joins TRBV11-2 to TRBJ2-1; 9 bases are a match to TRBD1. From germline, CDR1 is SGHAT and CDR2 FQNNGV. The CDR3 covers 16 residues. The V and J ends lost 5 bases and 7 bases, in that order; junction bases with no gene match: 12. CDR3 amino acids: CASSTRRTGVGNEQFF. In DNA form, the CDR3 reads TGTGCCAGCAGCACCAGGCGGACAGGGGTTGGAAATGAGCAGTTCTTC.

This clone was counted only a few times. Other DNA sequences of this sample code for an identical CDR3. This chain connects TRBV7-2 to TRBJ2-3; no firm D call. V lost 3 bases and J lost 3, with 1 base in between. This CDR3 comprises 11 residues. Per the germline V gene, CDR1 is SGHTA and CDR2 is FQGNSA. The CDR3 sequence: CASSFTDTQYF. The CDR3 DNA follows: TGTGCCAGCAGCTTTACAGATACGCAGTATTTT. Complete variable domain (other parts from reference TRBV7-2 and TRBJ2-3): GAGVSQSPSNKVTEKGKDVELRCDPISGHTALYWYRQSLGQGLEFLIYFQGNSAPDKSGLPSDRFSAERTGGSVSTLTIQRTQQEDSAVYLCASSFTDTQYFGPGTRLTVL.

The chain has TRBV6-5 and TRBJ2-7; either TRBD1 or TRBD2 may supply D (5 bases each). The V end lost 4 bases, the J end lost 2 bases, and 12 bases lay between the germline ends. There are 14 residues in the CDR3. Germline-derived CDR1 and CDR2 are MNHEY and SVGAGI. The CDR3 loop reads CASSLSGTTYEQYF. CDR3 bases: TGTGCCAGCAGTTTGTCCGGGACCACCTACGAGCAGTACTTC.

J is TRBJ1-3 and V is TRBV18; D not certain. The V end lost 3 bases, the J end lost 0 bases, and 12 bases lay between the germline ends. Germline CDR1 KGHSH, CDR2 LQKENI. The CDR3 is 16 amino acids. CDR3 DNA sequence: TGTGCCAGCTCACCTGGACTGCTCAGCTCTGGAAACACCATATATTTT. Residues: CASSPGLLSSGNTIYF.

The genes are TRBV6-5 and TRBJ2-5; 8 positions agree with TRBD1. This CDR3 has 15 residues. Germline CDR1 reads MNHEY; CDR2 reads SVGAGI. V trimming: 2 bases; J trimming: 1 base; junction bases outside the gene matches: 3. The CDR3 DNA follows: TGTGCCAGCAGTTACCAGGGGGCGGCCCAAGAGACCCAGTACTTC. Translation gives CASSYQGAAQETQYF.

V and J are TRBV7-2 and TRBJ2-5, with D perhaps TRBD1 or TRBD2 (6 bases each). The CDR3 consists of 15 residues. The V end lost 5 bases, the J end lost 4 bases, and 17 bases lay between the germline ends. The germline gives CDR1 SGHTA, CDR2 FQGNSA. The CDR3 is CASSPEGGIGETQYF. In nucleotides, the CDR3 is TGTGCCAGCAGCCCAGAGGGGGGAATCGGAGAGACCCAGTACTTC. Drawing the rest from reference TRBV7-2 and TRBJ2-5, the complete variable domain is GAGVSQSPSNKVTEKGKDVELRCDPISGHTALYWYRQSLGQGLEFLIYFQGNSAPDKSGLPSDRFSAERTGGSVSTLTIQRTQQEDSAVYLCASSPEGGIGETQYFGPGTRLLVL.

The chain uses TRBV5-1 and TRBJ2-7; possible D gene TRBD2, 5 bases. V lost 0 bases to trimming and J lost 12 bases, with 13 bases between them. Germline lookup yields CDR1 SGHRS and CDR2 YFSETQ. The CDR3 covers 12 residues. CDR3 nucleotide sequence: TGCGCCAGCAGCTTGGCTCTGGACTCCCTGTACTTC. Translating it yields CASSLALDSLYF.

The V gene is TRBV19, the J gene TRBJ1-5; D unclear. Trimming stripped 7 bases from V and 4 bases from J, with 8 bases between. Germline assignment: CDR1 LNHDA and CDR2 SQIVND (reference sequence). The CDR3 totals 12 residues. In nucleotides, the CDR3 is TGTGCCAGTAAGGTAGGGAATCAGCCCCAGCATTTT. This encodes CASKVGNQPQHF. The complete variable domain, with remaining parts taken from reference TRBV19 and TRBJ1-5, reads DGGITQSPKYLFRKEGQNVTLSCEQNLNHDAMYWYRQDPGQGLRLIYYSQIVNDFQKGDIAEGYSVSREKKESFPLTVTSAQKNPTAFYLCASKVGNQPQHFGDGTRLSIL.